Here is one TCR beta chain with its context. What this receptor recognizes is not known. Nothing much larger sits one base from this clone, and base qualities are not available. Whole blood was collected in K2EDTA tubes by collaborating institutions according to the institutions' own protocols. For TCRbeta analysis, collaborator samples were shipped as frozen whole blood, as isolated PBMCs, or as DNA extracted from either sample type. This sample was included in a study of blood T cell repertoires in COVID-19 (TCRdb year 2020). In the study overall: The collaborator samples originated in the United States, Italy and Spain and spanned the acute and convalescent phases of COVID-19. The sample metadata nearly always contained a de-identified subject ID, COVID-19 status, age in years and sex. HLA class I and class II types, where available, came from metadata supplied by the sample provider rather than from assay-based typing. The samples were drawn from two sources: the first 160 participants of the ongoing ImmuneRACE study, and some 1,300 subjects contributed by 6 global collaborators. A freely available public database, intended as a resource for researchers studying the immune response to SARS-CoV-2, is where the repertoires were released. Deeply sampled blood TCRbeta repertoires from subjects exposed to, actively infected with, or recovered from COVID-19 were included in the dataset. The prospective study material was composed of cDNA or gDNA derived from T cells, B-cell-depleted T cells, or PBMCs. General findings and caveats noted by the study authors: Clinical and demographic metadata were provided uncurated, with the amount varying by source and participant.

TCRbeta CDR3 regions were amplified from genomic DNA by means of the immunoSEQ Assay, a bias-controlled multiplex PCR. Per the original workflow: The number of nucleated cells in each sample was estimated from the amplification of reference gene primers within the assay. To quantify the absolute abundance of each unique TCRbeta CDR3 rearrangement, sequence reads were collapsed and filtered. For each sample, productive Simpson clonality was calculated as the square root of Simpson's diversity index across productive rearrangements. Here the immuneACCESS table is served through TCRdb, limited to in-frame sequences with V and J called. Missing clones are a known gap in these copies; in checked studies unresolved V genes cover under half, and the rest lacks a known reason. The V and J calls and clone size come from that table; D and trimming were worked out from the DNA. For this sample there are under 12,000 clones; approximately 89% appear just once. Approximately 4.3% of the sample goes to the ten largest clones.

The germline V gene (reference sequence) sets CDR1 to SGHNT and CDR2 to YYREEE. Ends trimmed: V by 4 bases, J by 3 bases; bases unmatched to a gene: 12. Spanning cysteine to phenylalanine, the CDR3 consists of 19 amino acids. The kept DNA is CDR3 alone, 57 bases in frame from the first base. This TCR was recovered from a human donor in a cohort sampled during active COVID-19. Here the chain combines TRBV5-4 and TRBJ2-1, with TRBD2 identical over 14 junction bases. The sequencing input was peripheral blood. The CDR3 here reads CASSRDRGLAGDFYNEQFF. The DNA sequence is as follows: TGTGCCAGCAGCCGGGACAGGGGACTAGCGGGAGATTTCTACAATGAGCAGTTCTTC.